The 8 T cell receptor beta chains reported below all come from one sample, sequenced in a study of blood T cell repertoires in COVID-19. The method was immunoSEQ multiplex PCR; TCRdb's version includes in-frame clones alone and lacks a portion of them. The sample yields 310,000 or so clones, about 87% seen once. The material sequenced was peripheral blood. These receptors were taken from a man in his 70s with acute or convalescent COVID-19.

The rearrangement joins TRBV6-6 to TRBJ2-1; D is uncertain. V was shortened by 4 bases and J by 3 bases, with 10 bases between the two germline ends. The CDR3 sequence is 14 residues long. CDR1 is MNHNY, CDR2 SVGAGI, per germline (reference sequence). The CDR3 protein is CASSSNDFYNEQFF. In DNA form, the CDR3 reads TGTGCCAGCAGTTCCAACGACTTCTACAATGAGCAGTTCTTC.

This chain joins TRBV15 and TRBJ1-5; D is undetermined. Germline CDR1 LNHNV, CDR2 YYDKDF (reference sequence). The germline V and J ends were trimmed by 3 bases and 5 bases, with 14 bases remaining between them. CDR3 length: 15 amino acids. The CDR3: CATSSGQYDYQPQHF. CDR3 DNA: TGTGCCACCAGCAGTGGGCAGTATGATTATCAGCCCCAGCATTTT.

The chain carries TRBV4-2 and TRBJ2-3; D unresolved. Looked up from germline, CDR1 is LGHNA and CDR2 is YNFKEQ. The CDR3 loop spans 19 amino acids. V lost 0 bases, J lost 1 base, and 20 bases lay in between. CDR3 DNA: TGTGCCAGCAGCCAAGATCCGGCAGCGAATCTCGGTGGCACAGATACGCAGTATTTT. Its protein product is CASSQDPAANLGGTDTQYF.

J is TRBJ1-3 and V is TRBV5-1; the D gene is possibly TRBD1 (5 bases). Germline V lookup: CDR1 SGHRS, CDR2 YFSETQ. The V end lost 3 bases, the J end lost 4 bases, and 17 bases lay between the germline ends. This CDR3 has 16 residues. The CDR3 DNA sequence: TGCGCCAGCAGCTCGAACCTGCGGGGCACCGGAAACACCATATATTTT. It yields the protein CASSSNLRGTGNTIYF.

The CDR3 loop is CASRNTQQLYNSPLHF. DNA for the CDR3: TGTGCCAGCAGAAACACACAGCAGCTGTATAATTCACCCCTCCACTTT. J is TRBJ1-6 and V is TRBV28; unclear D gene. Per the germline V gene, CDR1 is MDHEN and CDR2 is SYDVKM. Trimming shortened V by 6 bases and J by 4 bases, and 16 bases separated the two germline ends. The CDR3 spans 16 residues.

The chain employs TRBV5-4 and TRBJ2-7; D possibly corresponds to TRBD1 (6 bases). Trimming stripped 3 bases from V and 0 bases from J, with 13 bases between. Germline V gives CDR1 SGHNT, CDR2 YYREEE (reference sequence). The CDR3 spans 15 residues. This CDR3 reads CASSSGPGVSYEQYF. The CDR3, as DNA: TGTGCCAGCAGCTCCGGTCCAGGGGTCTCCTACGAGCAGTACTTC.

The chain links TRBV20-1 to TRBJ1-1; the match to TRBD1 covers 10 bases. Germline V gives CDR1 DFQATT, CDR2 SNEGSKA (reference sequence). The CDR3 has 14 residues. V trimming: 3 bases; J trimming: 6 bases; junction bases outside the gene matches: 7. CDR3 protein: CSASAGTGDPEAFF. The CDR3, as DNA: TGCAGTGCTAGTGCCGGGACAGGGGACCCTGAAGCTTTCTTT.

The chain uses TRBV5-4 and TRBJ1-3, with a possible D match to TRBD1 (5 bases). Deletions cut 0 bases from V and 2 bases from J, with 9 bases between. The CDR3 is made up of 15 amino acids. Per the germline V gene, CDR1 is SGHNT and CDR2 is YYREEE (reference sequence). Here the CDR3 reads CASSLAGGAGNTIYF. The CDR3 DNA reads as TGTGCCAGCAGCTTGGCGGGGGGGGCTGGAAACACCATATATTTT.